This T cell receptor beta chain came from a study of blood T cell repertoires in COVID-19. Study details: The samples span acute and convalescent COVID-19 from the United States, Italy and Spain.

Before being deemed recovered, Cohort 3 donors had two negative PCRs, clearance, or symptom resolution. V gave up 2 bases and J gave up 0 bases; unmatched junction bases: 3. Germline V gene lookup returns CDR1 SGHTA and CDR2 FQGTGA. The CDR3 sequence is 16 residues long. In the original analysis: By means of reference gene primer amplification, nucleated cell counts were estimated. The method was immunoSEQ multiplex PCR; TCRdb's version includes in-frame clones alone and lacks a portion of them. V and J calls plus clone size are reproduced from that table; the DNA served to infer D and trimming. The data hold about 270,000 clones, with about 87% observed a single time.

The clonotype originates from a woman aged 45 to 65 who had recovered from COVID-19. Sequencing was done on a sample of PBMCs or T cells enriched from blood (not recorded which). The genes are TRBV7-3 and TRBJ2-1, with TRBD2 matching over 8 bases. CDR3 in DNA: TGTGCCAGCAGCTTAGCGGGAGGTACCTCCTACAATGAGCAGTTCTTC. It specifies CASSLAGGTSYNEQFF.